Given below is one T cell receptor (beta chain) in context. As yet, its antigen is unknown. These data belong to a study of T-cell reconstitution after alpha-beta-depleted transplantation in children. Study-level findings and limits: Surviving recipient T cells and thymic progenitors produced the high day-60 TCRbeta diversity seen in some patients.

This sample's TCRbeta library carried unique molecular identifier barcodes. One entry per CDR3 protein results from TCRdb running MiXCR on the PCR reads. The sample lists 450,000 to 550,000 distinct CDR3 sequences; 10% to 12% were seen once. The sample consisted of PBMCs, mostly from graft donor cells, taken 180 days after TCRalphabeta/CD19-depleted stem cell transplant. The receptor comes from a female patient between 2 and 15 years old who had a stem cell transplant for aplastic anemia, so the T cells may come from the graft donor.

This CDR3 reads CASSIGTSGPSYNEQFF. Written as DNA, the CDR3 is TGCGCCAGCAGCATCGGGACTAGCGGTCCCTCCTACAATGAGCAGTTCTTC. The V call is TRBV5-1, the J call TRBJ2-1; 11 bases are shared with TRBD2. The V and J ends lost 4 bases and 0 bases, in that order; junction bases with no gene match: 6. The CDR3 loop spans 17 amino acids. From germline, CDR1 is SGHRS and CDR2 YFSETQ.